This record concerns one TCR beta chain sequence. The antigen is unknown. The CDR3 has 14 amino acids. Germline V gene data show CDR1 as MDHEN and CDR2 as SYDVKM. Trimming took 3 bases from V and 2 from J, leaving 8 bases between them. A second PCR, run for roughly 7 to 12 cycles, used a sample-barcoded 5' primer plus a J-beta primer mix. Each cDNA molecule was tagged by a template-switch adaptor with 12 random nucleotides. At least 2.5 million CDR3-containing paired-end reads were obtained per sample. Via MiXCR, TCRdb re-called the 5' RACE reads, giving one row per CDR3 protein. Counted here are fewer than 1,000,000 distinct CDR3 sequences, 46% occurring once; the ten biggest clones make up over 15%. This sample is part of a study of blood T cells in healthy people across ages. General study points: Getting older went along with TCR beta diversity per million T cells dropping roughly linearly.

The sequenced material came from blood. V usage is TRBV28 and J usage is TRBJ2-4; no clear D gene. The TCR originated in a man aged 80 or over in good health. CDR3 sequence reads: CASSFENPKNIQYF. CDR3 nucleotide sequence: TGTGCCAGCAGTTTTGAAAACCCCAAAAACATTCAGTACTTC.